The source of this TCR beta chain is a study of response to subunit inactivated influenza vaccine. A note on this clonotype: Its matching antigen is unknown.

Study-level results: Each seasonal influenza vaccination, the authors suggested, recruits few new T cells.

Trimming stripped 5 bases from V and 11 bases from J, with 18 bases between. The CDR3 spans 12 residues. Germline values: CDR1 DFQATT, CDR2 SNEGSKA (reference sequence). A single record per CDR3 protein comes from TCRdb applying MiXCR to the RT-PCR reads. Here the sample spans approximately 520,000 distinct CDR3 sequences, approximately 15% being singletons. J is TRBJ1-1 and V is TRBV20-1; D may be TRBD1 (5 bases). Sequences were derived from CD4+ T cells sorted from PBMCs, sampled around 25 months after vaccination. The source of this sequence is a man aged 50 to 69 who received an inactivated influenza vaccine. DNA of the CDR3: TGCAGTGCTGCTGGGGGTCCGAGGGTGGCTTTCTTT. Its protein is CSAAGGPRVAFF.